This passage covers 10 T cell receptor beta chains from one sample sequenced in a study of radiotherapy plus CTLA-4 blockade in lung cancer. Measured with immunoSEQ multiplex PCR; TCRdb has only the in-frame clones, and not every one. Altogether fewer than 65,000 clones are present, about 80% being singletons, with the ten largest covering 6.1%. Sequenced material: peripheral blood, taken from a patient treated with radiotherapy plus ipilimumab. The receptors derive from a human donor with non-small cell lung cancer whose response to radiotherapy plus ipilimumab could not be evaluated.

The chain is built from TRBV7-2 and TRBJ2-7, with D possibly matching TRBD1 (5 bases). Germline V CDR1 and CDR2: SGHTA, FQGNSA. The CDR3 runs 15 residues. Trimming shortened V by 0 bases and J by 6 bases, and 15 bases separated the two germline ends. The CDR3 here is CASSLAARVGSEQYF. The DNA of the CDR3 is TGTGCCAGCAGCTTAGCAGCCAGGGTGGGTAGCGAGCAGTACTTC.

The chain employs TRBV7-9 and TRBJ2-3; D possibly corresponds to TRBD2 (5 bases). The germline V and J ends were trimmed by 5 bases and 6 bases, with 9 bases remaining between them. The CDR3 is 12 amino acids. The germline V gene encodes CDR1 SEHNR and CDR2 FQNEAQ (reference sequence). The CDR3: CASSGGGDTQYF. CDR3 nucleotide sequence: TGTGCCAGCAGCGGCGGCGGGGATACGCAGTATTTT. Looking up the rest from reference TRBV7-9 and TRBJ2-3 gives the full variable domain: DTGVSQNPRHKITKRGQNVTFRCDPISEHNRLYWYRQTLGQGPEFLTYFQNEAQLEKSRLLSDRFSAERPKGSFSTLEIQRTEQGDSAMYLCASSGGGDTQYFGPGTRLTVL.

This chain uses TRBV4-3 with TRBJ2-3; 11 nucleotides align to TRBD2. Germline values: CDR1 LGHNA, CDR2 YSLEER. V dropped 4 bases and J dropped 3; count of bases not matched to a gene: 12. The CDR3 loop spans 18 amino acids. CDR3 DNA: TGCGCCAGCAGCCGAGTAATTAGCGGGGGGGCAACTACAGATACGCAGTATTTT. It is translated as CASSRVISGGATTDTQYF.

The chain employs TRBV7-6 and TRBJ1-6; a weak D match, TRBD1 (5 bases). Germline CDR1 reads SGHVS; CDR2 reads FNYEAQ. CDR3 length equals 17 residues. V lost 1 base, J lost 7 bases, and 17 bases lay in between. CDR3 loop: CASSLEPGGKGNSPLHF. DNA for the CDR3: TGTGCCAGCAGCTTAGAGCCGGGGGGAAAGGGGAATTCACCCCTCCACTTT.

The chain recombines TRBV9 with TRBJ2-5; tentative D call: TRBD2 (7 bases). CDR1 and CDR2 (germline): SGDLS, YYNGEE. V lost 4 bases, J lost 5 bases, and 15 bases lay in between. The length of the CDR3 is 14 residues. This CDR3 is CASSPQQGGETQYF. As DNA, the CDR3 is TGTGCCAGCAGCCCCCAACAGGGAGGGGAGACCCAGTACTTC.

CDR3 sequence: CASSLIGAPEQFF. Written as DNA, the CDR3 is TGTGCCAGCAGCTTAATTGGGGCGCCAGAGCAGTTCTTC. V gene TRBV7-9 combines with J gene TRBJ2-1; D is perhaps TRBD1 (5 bases). The germline CDR1 and CDR2 sequences are SEHNR and FQNEAQ (reference sequence). The CDR3 runs 13 residues. The germline V and J ends were trimmed by 2 bases and 10 bases, with 12 bases remaining between them. The full variable domain, rest sourced from reference TRBV7-9 and TRBJ2-1, is DTGVSQNPRHKITKRGQNVTFRCDPISEHNRLYWYRQTLGQGPEFLTYFQNEAQLEKSRLLSDRFSAERPKGSFSTLEIQRTEQGDSAMYLCASSLIGAPEQFFGPGTRLTVL.

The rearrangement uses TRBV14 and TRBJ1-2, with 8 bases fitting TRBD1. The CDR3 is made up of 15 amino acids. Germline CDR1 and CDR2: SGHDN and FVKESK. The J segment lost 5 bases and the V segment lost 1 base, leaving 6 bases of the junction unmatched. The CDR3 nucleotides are TGTGCCAGCAGCCAAGGGACAGGGTTTTGGTATGGCTACACCTTC. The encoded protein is CASSQGTGFWYGYTF. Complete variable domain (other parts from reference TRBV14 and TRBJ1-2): EAGVTQFPSHSVIEKGQTVTLRCDPISGHDNLYWYRRVMGKEIKFLLHFVKESKQDESGMPNNRFLAERTGGTYSTLKVQPAELEDSGVYFCASSQGTGFWYGYTFGSGTRLTVV.

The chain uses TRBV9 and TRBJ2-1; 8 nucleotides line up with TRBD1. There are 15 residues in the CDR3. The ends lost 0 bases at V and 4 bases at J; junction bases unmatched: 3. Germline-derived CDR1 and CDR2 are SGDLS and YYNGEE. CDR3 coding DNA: TGTGCCAGCAGCGTAGACAGGGGGTCGTACAATGAGCAGTTCTTC. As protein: CASSVDRGSYNEQFF. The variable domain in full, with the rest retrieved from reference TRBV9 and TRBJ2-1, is DSGVTQTPKHLITATGQRVTLRCSPRSGDLSVYWYQQSLDQGLQFLIQYYNGEERAKGNILERFSAQQFPDLHSELNLSSLELGDSALYFCASSVDRGSYNEQFFGPGTRLTVL.

DNA of the CDR3: TGCGCCAGCAGGGGAGCAGTACAAGAGACCCAGTACTTC. This codes for CASRGAVQETQYF. The genes are TRBV5-1 and TRBJ2-5; possibly TRBD2 for D (5 bases). Germline values: CDR1 SGHRS, CDR2 YFSETQ. Trimming removed 5 bases from V and 2 bases from J, with 10 bases in between. The CDR3 extends over 13 amino acids.

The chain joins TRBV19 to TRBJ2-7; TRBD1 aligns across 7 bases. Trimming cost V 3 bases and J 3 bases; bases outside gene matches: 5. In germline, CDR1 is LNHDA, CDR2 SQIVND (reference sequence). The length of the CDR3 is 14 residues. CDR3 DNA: TGTGCCAGTAGTATCCGGACAGGAGGCTACGAGCAGTACTTC. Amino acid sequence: CASSIRTGGYEQYF.